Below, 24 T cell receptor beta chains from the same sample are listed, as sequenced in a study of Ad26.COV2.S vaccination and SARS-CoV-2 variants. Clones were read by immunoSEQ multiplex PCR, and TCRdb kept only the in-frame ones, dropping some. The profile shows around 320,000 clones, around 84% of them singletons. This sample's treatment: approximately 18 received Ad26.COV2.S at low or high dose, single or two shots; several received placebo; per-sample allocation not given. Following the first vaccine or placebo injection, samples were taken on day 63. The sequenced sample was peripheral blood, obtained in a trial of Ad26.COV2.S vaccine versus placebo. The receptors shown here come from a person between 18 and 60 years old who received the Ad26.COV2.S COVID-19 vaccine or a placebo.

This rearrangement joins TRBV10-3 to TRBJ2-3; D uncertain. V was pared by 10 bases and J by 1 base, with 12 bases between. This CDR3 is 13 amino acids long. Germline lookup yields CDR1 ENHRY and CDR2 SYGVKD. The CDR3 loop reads CATRLWGTDTQYF. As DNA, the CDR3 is TGTGCCACCCGGCTATGGGGCACAGATACGCAGTATTTT.

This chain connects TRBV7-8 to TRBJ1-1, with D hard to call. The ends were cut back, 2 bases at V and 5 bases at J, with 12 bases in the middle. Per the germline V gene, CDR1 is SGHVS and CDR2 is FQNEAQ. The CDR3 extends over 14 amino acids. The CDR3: CASSLNAGLTEAFF. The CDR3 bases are TGTGCCAGCAGCTTAAACGCGGGCTTAACTGAAGCTTTCTTT.

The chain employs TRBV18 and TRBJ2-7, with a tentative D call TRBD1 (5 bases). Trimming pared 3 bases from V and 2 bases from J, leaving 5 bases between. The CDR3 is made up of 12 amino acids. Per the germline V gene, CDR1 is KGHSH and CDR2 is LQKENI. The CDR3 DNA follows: TGTGCCAGCTCACCGACAGCCTACGAGCAGTACTTC. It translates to CASSPTAYEQYF.

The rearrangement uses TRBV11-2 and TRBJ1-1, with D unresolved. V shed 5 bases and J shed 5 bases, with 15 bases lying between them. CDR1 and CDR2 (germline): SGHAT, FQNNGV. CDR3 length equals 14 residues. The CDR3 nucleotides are TGTGCCAGCAGCCCCAGCCTACAGTCAACTGAAGCTTTCTTT. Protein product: CASSPSLQSTEAFF.

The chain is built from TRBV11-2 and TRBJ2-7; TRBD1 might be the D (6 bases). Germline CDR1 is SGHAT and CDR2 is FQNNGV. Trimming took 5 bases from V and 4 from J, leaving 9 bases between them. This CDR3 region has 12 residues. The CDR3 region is CASSLDRYEQYF. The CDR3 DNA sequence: TGTGCCAGCAGCCTCGACAGGTACGAGCAGTACTTC.

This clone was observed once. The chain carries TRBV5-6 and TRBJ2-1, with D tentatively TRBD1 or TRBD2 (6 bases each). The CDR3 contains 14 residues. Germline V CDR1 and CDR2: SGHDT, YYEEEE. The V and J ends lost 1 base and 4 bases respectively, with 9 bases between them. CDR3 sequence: CASSLQGGYNEQFF. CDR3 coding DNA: TGTGCCAGCAGCTTGCAAGGGGGGTACAATGAGCAGTTCTTC. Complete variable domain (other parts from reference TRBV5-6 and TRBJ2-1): DAGVTQSPTHLIKTRGQQVTLRCSPKSGHDTVSWYQQALGQGPQFIFQYYEEEERQRGNFPDRFSGHQFPNYSSELNVNALLLGDSALYLCASSLQGGYNEQFFGPGTRLTVL.

The CDR3 coding sequence is TGTGCCAGTAGTATCGGGACAGCGGGAGAGACCCAGTACTTC. It encodes CASSIGTAGETQYF. The J gene is TRBJ2-5, the V gene TRBV19; D perhaps matches TRBD1 (7 bases). Germline CDR1 reads LNHDA; CDR2 reads SQIVND (reference sequence). CDR3 length: 14 residues. The germline V and J ends were trimmed by 3 bases and 4 bases, with 12 bases remaining between them. Combining the CDR3 with reference TRBV19 and TRBJ2-5 gives the whole variable domain DGGITQSPKYLFRKEGQNVTLSCEQNLNHDAMYWYRQDPGQGLRLIYYSQIVNDFQKGDIAEGYSVSREKKESFPLTVTSAQKNPTAFYLCASSIGTAGETQYFGPGTRLLVL.

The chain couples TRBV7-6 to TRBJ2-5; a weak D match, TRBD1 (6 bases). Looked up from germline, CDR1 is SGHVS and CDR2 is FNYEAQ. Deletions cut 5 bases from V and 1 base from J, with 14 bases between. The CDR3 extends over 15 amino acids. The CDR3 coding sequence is TGTGCCAGCAGCACCCTACAGGGCCTCCAAGAGACCCAGTACTTC. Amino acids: CASSTLQGLQETQYF. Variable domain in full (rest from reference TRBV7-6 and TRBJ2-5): GAGVSQSPRYKVTKRGQDVALRCDPISGHVSLYWYRQALGQGPEFLTYFNYEAQQDKSGLPNDRFSAERPEGSISTLTIQRTEQRDSAMYRCASSTLQGLQETQYFGPGTRLLVL.

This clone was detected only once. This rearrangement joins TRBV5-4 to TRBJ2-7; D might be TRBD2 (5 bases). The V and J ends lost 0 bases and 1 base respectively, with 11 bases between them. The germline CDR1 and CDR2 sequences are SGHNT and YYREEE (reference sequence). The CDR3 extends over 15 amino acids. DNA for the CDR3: TGTGCCAGCAGCTTGGTAGCCGGGAAGTCCTACGAGCAGTACTTC. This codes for CASSLVAGKSYEQYF.

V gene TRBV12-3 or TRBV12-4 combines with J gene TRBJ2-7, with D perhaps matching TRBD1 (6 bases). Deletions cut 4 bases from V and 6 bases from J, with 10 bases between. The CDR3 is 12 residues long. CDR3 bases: TGTGCCAGCAGTTCGGGGACACGCGAGCAGTACTTC. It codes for CASSSGTREQYF.

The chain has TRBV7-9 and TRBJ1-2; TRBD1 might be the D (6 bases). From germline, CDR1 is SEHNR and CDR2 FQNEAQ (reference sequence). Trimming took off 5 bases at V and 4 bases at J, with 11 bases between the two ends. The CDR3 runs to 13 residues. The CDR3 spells CASSRAGVYGYTF. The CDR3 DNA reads TGTGCCAGCAGCCGCGCAGGGGTCTATGGCTACACCTTC.

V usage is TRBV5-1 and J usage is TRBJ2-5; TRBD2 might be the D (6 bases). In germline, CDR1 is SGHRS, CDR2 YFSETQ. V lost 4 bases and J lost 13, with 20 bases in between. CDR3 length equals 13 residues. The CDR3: CASSRWGTGGWYF. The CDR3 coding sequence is TGCGCCAGCAGCCGCTGGGGGACCGGGGGTTGGTACTTC.

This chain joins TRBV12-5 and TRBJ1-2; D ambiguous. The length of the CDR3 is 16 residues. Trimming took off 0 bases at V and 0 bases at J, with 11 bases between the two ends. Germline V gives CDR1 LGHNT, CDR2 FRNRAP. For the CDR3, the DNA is TGTGCTAGTGGTTTGGTGCCCCCGCGGACTAACTATGGCTACACCTTC. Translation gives CASGLVPPRTNYGYTF.

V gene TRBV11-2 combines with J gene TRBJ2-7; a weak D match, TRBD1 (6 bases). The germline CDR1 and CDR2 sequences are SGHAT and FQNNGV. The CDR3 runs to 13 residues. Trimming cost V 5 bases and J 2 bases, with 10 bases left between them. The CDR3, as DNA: TGTGCCAGCAGCCGGGACACAGCCTACGAGCAGTACTTC. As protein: CASSRDTAYEQYF.

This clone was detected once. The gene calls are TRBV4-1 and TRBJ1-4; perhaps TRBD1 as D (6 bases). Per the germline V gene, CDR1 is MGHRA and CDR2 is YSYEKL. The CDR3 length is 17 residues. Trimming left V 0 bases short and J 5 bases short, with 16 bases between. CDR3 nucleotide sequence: TGCGCCAGCAGCCAAGATAACCCGGGCCAGGGGAATGAAAAACTGTTTTTT. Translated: CASSQDNPGQGNEKLFF.

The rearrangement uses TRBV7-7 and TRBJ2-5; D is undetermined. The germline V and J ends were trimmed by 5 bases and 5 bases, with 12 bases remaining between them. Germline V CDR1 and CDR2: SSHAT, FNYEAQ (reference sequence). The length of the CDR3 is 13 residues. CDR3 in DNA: TGTGCCAGCAGCGCCGCGAGTGAGGAGACCCAGTACTTC. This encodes CASSAASEETQYF.

In nucleotides, the CDR3 is TGTGCCAGCAACCCGGGGACAGTCTATGGCTACACCTTC. Translating gives CASNPGTVYGYTF. This chain connects TRBV6-5 to TRBJ1-2; 7 bases match TRBD1. Losses at the gene ends were 7 bases for V and 4 bases for J; bases not matched to a gene: 6. Per germline, CDR1 MNHEY and CDR2 SVGAGI. The CDR3 spans 13 residues.

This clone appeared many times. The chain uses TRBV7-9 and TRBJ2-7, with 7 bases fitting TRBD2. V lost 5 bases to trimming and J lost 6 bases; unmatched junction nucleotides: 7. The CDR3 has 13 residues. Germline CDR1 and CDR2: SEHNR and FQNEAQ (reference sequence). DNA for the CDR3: TGTGCCAGCAGCCGGGGGGAGGGTCTCGAGCAGTACTTC. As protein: CASSRGEGLEQYF.

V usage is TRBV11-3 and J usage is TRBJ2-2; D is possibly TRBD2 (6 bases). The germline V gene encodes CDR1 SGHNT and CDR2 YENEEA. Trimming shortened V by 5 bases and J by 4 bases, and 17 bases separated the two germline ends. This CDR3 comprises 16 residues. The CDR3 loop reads CASSPGETQGTGELFF. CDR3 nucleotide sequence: TGTGCCAGCAGCCCGGGGGAAACCCAGGGCACCGGGGAGCTGTTTTTT.

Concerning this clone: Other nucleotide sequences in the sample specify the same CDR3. The CDR3 sequence is CASSLGQGAYNEQFF. The CDR3 nucleotides are TGCGCCAGCAGCTTGGGACAGGGAGCCTACAATGAGCAGTTCTTC. This chain links TRBV5-1 with TRBJ2-1; TRBD1 matches at 7 bases. The CDR3 loop spans 15 amino acids. V lost 0 bases, J lost 2 bases, and 2 bases stayed unmatched. CDR1 is SGHRS, CDR2 YFSETQ, per germline.

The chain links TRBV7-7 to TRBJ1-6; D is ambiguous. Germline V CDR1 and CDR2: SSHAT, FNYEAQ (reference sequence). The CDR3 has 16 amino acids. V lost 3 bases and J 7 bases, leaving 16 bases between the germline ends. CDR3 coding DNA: TGTGCCAGCAGCTTTCAGCTTTGTCGACCCAATTCACCCCTCCACTTT. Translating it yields CASSFQLCRPNSPLHF. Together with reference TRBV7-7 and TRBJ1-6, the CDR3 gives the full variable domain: GAGVSQSPRYKVTKRGQDVTLRCDPISSHATLYWYQQALGQGPEFLTYFNYEAQPDKSGLPSDRFSAERPEGSISTLTIQRTEQRDSAMYRCASSFQLCRPNSPLHFGNGTRLTVT.

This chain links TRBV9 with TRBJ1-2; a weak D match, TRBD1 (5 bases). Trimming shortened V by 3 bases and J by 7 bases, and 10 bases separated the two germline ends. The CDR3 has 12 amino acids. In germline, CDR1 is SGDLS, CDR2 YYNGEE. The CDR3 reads CASSEGISGYTF. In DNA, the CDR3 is TGTGCCAGCAGCGAGGGGATCTCTGGCTACACCTTC.

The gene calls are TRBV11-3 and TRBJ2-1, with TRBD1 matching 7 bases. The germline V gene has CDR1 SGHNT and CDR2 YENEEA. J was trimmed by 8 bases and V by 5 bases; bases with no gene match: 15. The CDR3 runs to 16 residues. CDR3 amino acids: CASSVRSGTVSHEQFF. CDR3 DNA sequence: TGTGCCAGCAGCGTAAGATCCGGGACAGTGTCTCATGAGCAGTTCTTC. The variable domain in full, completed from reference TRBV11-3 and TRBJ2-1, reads EAGVVQSPRYKIIEKKQPVAFWCNPISGHNTLYWYLQNLGQGPELLIRYENEEAVDDSQLPKDRFSAERLKGVDSTLKIQPAELGDSAVYLCASSVRSGTVSHEQFFGPGTRLTVL.

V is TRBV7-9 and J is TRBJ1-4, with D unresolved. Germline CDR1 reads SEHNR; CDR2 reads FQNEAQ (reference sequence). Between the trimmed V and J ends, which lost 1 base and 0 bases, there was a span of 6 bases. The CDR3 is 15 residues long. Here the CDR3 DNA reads TGTGCCAGCAGCTTAGGCGAAACAACTAATGAAAAACTGTTTTTT. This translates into CASSLGETTNEKLFF.